This T cell receptor beta chain was identified during a study of beta chain features in type 1 diabetes. Study as a whole: Sorted cell examination encompassed roughly 110,000,000 cells across all samples.

The CDR3 loop spans 15 amino acids. V lost 4 bases to trimming and J lost 7 bases, with 17 bases between them. Germline loops: CDR1 SGHRS, CDR2 YFSETQ. Expressed TCRB transcripts were sequenced, since all the RNA that had been isolated was reverse transcribed. An average about 3.8 million reads came from naive, central memory and regulatory T cell samples. Sequenced by immunoSEQ multiplex PCR; TCRdb stores in-frame clones only, minus some. In the table there are about 320,000 clones, approximately 14% of which are singletons. The V call is TRBV5-1, the J call TRBJ1-4; a weak D match, TRBD1 (5 bases). This TCR was sampled from a man in his thirties or forties in good health. The sequenced sample was central memory CD4+ T cells from blood. DNA for the CDR3: TGCGCCAGCAGCCTGTCGCGCACGAGGGGTGAAAAACTGTTTTTT. Protein product: CASSLSRTRGEKLFF.